A single sample is the source of the 27 T cell receptor beta chains below, sequenced in a study of cytomegalovirus exposure and HLA in healthy donors. PCR was performed using 60 Vbeta and 13 Jbeta primers. Sequencing was performed with immunoSEQ multiplex PCR; in TCRdb, only in-frame clones are kept and a portion is missing. Of approximately 200,000 clones listed, around 80% are singletons. Sequencing was carried out using PBMCs. The receptors shown here come from a woman aged 30 to 39 in good health and CMV-seropositive.

J is TRBJ2-5 and V is TRBV7-7; 8 nucleotides line up with TRBD1. The length of the CDR3 is 16 residues. CDR1 is SSHAT and CDR2 is FNYEAQ in the germline V gene (reference sequence). The trim removed 0 bases at V and 4 bases at J, leaving 7 bases unmatched. Here the CDR3 DNA reads TGTGCCAGCAGCTTAGCGAAGCAGGGGGCGAGAGAGACCCAGTACTTC. Protein product: CASSLAKQGARETQYF.

The J gene is TRBJ1-2, the V gene TRBV29-1; a weak D match, TRBD1 (5 bases). Germline V gives CDR1 SQVTM, CDR2 ANQGSEA. There are 12 residues in the CDR3. V lost 6 bases and J 4 bases, leaving 12 bases between the germline ends. The CDR3 coding sequence is TGCAGCGTAGTAGGGGATGTCTATGGCTACACCTTC. It is translated as CSVVGDVYGYTF.

V gene TRBV29-1 combines with J gene TRBJ2-1, with a weak D call TRBD2 (6 bases). Germline CDR1 and CDR2: SQVTM and ANQGSEA. Trimming cost V 7 bases and J 3 bases, with 13 bases left between them. The CDR3 length is 13 residues. Written as DNA, the CDR3 is TGCAGCGCCCGGGACTCCGACTACAATGAGCAGTTCTTC. Protein product: CSARDSDYNEQFF.

The chain employs TRBV10-3 and TRBJ2-1; D may be TRBD2 (5 bases). The CDR3 runs 14 residues. The V end was cut by 3 bases, the J end by 4 bases, with 10 bases between. Germline CDR1 reads ENHRY; CDR2 reads SYGVKD. The CDR3, as DNA: TGTGCCATCAGTGATGAGCGGTCTTACAATGAGCAGTTCTTC. This sequence encodes CAISDERSYNEQFF.

The gene calls are TRBV27 and TRBJ1-2, with TRBD1 matching over 7 bases. This CDR3 contains 13 residues. Trimming cost V 2 bases and J 4 bases; bases outside gene matches: 1. CDR1 and CDR2 from the germline V gene are MNHEY and SMNVEV (reference sequence). The CDR3: CASSLPGGYGYTF. The CDR3 DNA is TGTGCCAGCAGTTTACCAGGGGGCTATGGCTACACCTTC.

The chain combines TRBV5-1 with TRBJ2-7, with TRBD2 matching over 10 bases. The CDR3 contains 14 residues. V was clipped by 4 bases and J by 7 bases; unmatched bases: 8. CDR1 and CDR2 from the germline V gene are SGHRS and YFSETQ. The DNA of the CDR3 is TGCGCCAGCAGCCCCCTAGCGGGAGTGGAAGAGCAGTACTTC. It specifies CASSPLAGVEEQYF.

The chain combines TRBV4-1 with TRBJ2-5; TRBD2 matches 8 bases. Germline-derived CDR1 and CDR2 are MGHRA and YSYEKL. J lost 4 bases, V lost 6 bases, and 13 bases had no gene match. The CDR3 has 16 residues. CDR3 loop: CASRPAPREGGETQYF. The CDR3, as DNA: TGCGCCAGCAGGCCGGCCCCACGGGAGGGGGGAGAGACCCAGTACTTC.

This clone came up a few times. The chain has TRBV7-6 and TRBJ1-2; TRBD1 matches 11 bases. This CDR3 is 15 amino acids long. Germline CDR1 and CDR2: SGHVS and FNYEAQ. V was pared by 5 bases and J by 5 bases, with 7 bases of the junction left unmatched. CDR3 DNA sequence: TGTGCCAGCAGCCCCGGGACAGGGGGAACTTATGGCTACACCTTC. Amino acids: CASSPGTGGTYGYTF.

The chain couples TRBV6-6 to TRBJ1-1; D unresolved. This CDR3 is 14 amino acids long. Between the trimmed V and J ends, which lost 0 bases and 4 bases, there was a span of 9 bases. Germline V gene lookup returns CDR1 MNHNY and CDR2 SVGAGI (reference sequence). CDR3 DNA: TGTGCCAGCAGTTACTCGGTCCACTCCACTGAAGCTTTCTTT. Translated, it gives CASSYSVHSTEAFF.

The DNA of the CDR3 is TGTGCCACCAGCAGAGATCTCGGGATTGGAGACACCGGGGAGCTGTTTTTT. It codes for CATSRDLGIGDTGELFF. The chain employs TRBV15 and TRBJ2-2, with a weak D call TRBD2 (5 bases). The CDR3 has 17 amino acids. In germline, CDR1 is LNHNV, CDR2 YYDKDF (reference sequence). The V end was cut by 0 bases, the J end by 3 bases, with 14 bases between.

The rearrangement links TRBV6-5 to TRBJ2-7; 7 bases fit TRBD2. Germline V CDR1 and CDR2: MNHEY, SVGAGI. Losses at the gene ends were 4 bases for V and 4 bases for J; bases not matched to a gene: 13. CDR3 size: 16 residues. CDR3 nucleotides: TGTGCCAGCAGTTCCCCGTGGGGGAGGGCCAGATACGAGCAGTACTTC. This codes for CASSSPWGRARYEQYF.

The genes are TRBV5-4 and TRBJ2-2, with D tentatively TRBD2 (6 bases). CDR3 size: 16 residues. Germline V gene lookup returns CDR1 SGHNT and CDR2 YYREEE (reference sequence). Trimming removed 1 base at V and 2 bases at J, with 12 bases between. The CDR3 protein is CASSLRTGANTGELFF. Written as DNA, the CDR3 is TGTGCCAGCAGCTTGCGAACGGGAGCCAACACCGGGGAGCTGTTTTTT.

The chain joins TRBV6-5 to TRBJ1-5, with a tentative D call TRBD1 (6 bases). The CDR3 extends over 15 amino acids. Germline-derived CDR1 and CDR2 are MNHEY and SVGAGI. Between the trimmed V and J ends, which lost 7 bases and 5 bases, there was a span of 18 bases. The CDR3: CASTPTGLGHQPQHF. CDR3 nucleotide sequence: TGTGCCAGCACTCCAACAGGGCTTGGGCATCAGCCCCAGCATTTT.

The genes are TRBV9 and TRBJ1-3; TRBD1 agrees at 8 bases. Germline V gene sequence: CDR1 SGDLS, CDR2 YYNGEE. The CDR3 sequence is 16 residues long. The junction had 5 bases not matched to a gene; V was cut back by 0 bases and J by 3 bases. The chain's CDR3 is CASSVAGRGLGNTIYF. The CDR3 region has the DNA TGTGCCAGCAGCGTAGCGGGCAGGGGGCTTGGAAACACCATATATTTT.

In regard to this clone: The limits of the CDR3 on the DNA are not certain, so only TCRdb's listed CDR3 is given. The chain employs TRBV6-6 and TRBJ2-7; TRBD1, the D gene given by the table, was not confirmed from the DNA. Both ends counted, the CDR3 spans 14 residues. The germline V gene encodes CDR1 MNHNY and CDR2 SVGAGI (reference sequence). The CDR3 protein is CASSSSTGSYEQYF.

The CDR3 nucleotides read TGTGCCAGCAGCTTGCCGGGCGGGGTTGCCTATGGCTACACCTTC. The encoded protein is CASSLPGGVAYGYTF. The chain couples TRBV5-4 to TRBJ1-2; D not resolved. CDR1 SGHNT and CDR2 YYREEE come from the germline V gene (reference sequence). The CDR3 runs to 15 residues. The ends were cut back, 1 base at V and 4 bases at J, with 14 bases in the middle. The full variable domain, in which reference TRBV5-4 and TRBJ1-2 provide the parts outside the CDR3, is ETGVTQSPTHLIKTRGQQVTLRCSSQSGHNTVSWYQQALGQGPQFIFQYYREEENGRGNFPPRFSGLQFPNYSSELNVNALELDDSALYLCASSLPGGVAYGYTFGSGTRLTVV.

This chain joins TRBV9 and TRBJ1-5; 7 bases match TRBD1. Trimming removed 4 bases from V and 1 base from J; junction bases left unmatched: 5. Germline V gene data show CDR1 as SGDLS and CDR2 as YYNGEE. The CDR3 runs 15 residues. The DNA for the CDR3 is TGTGCCAGCAGCCCGTCGGGACAGAGCAATCAGCCCCAGCATTTT. This sequence encodes CASSPSGQSNQPQHF.

The J gene is TRBJ2-7, the V gene TRBV30, with 7 bases that match TRBD1. Germline loops: CDR1 GTSNPN, CDR2 SVGIG (reference sequence). V gave up 1 base and J gave up 6 bases; unmatched junction bases: 3. The CDR3 has 12 amino acids. CDR3 sequence: CAWSGTGGEQYF. DNA for the CDR3: TGTGCCTGGAGTGGGACAGGAGGCGAGCAGTACTTC.

The gene calls are TRBV10-3 and TRBJ2-3, with 14 bases matching TRBD2. Germline V CDR1 and CDR2: ENHRY, SYGVKD. The CDR3 sequence is 15 residues long. Trimming at V came to 7 bases and at J to 6 bases, leaving 6 bases not matched to a gene. In DNA, the CDR3 is TGTGCCATCACCCCCGGACTAGCGGGAGGCGATACGCAGTATTTT. Translating it yields CAITPGLAGGDTQYF.

The J gene is TRBJ2-3, the V gene TRBV11-3; possibly TRBD2 for D (5 bases). The CDR3 contains 14 residues. Trimming stripped 2 bases from V and 3 bases from J, with 9 bases between. Germline CDR1 and CDR2: SGHNT and YENEEA. The CDR3 here is CASSLRDGTDTQYF. Here the CDR3 DNA reads TGTGCCAGCAGCTTACGGGATGGTACAGATACGCAGTATTTT. The full variable domain, with the rest looked up from reference TRBV11-3 and TRBJ2-3, is EAGVVQSPRYKIIEKKQPVAFWCNPISGHNTLYWYLQNLGQGPELLIRYENEEAVDDSQLPKDRFSAERLKGVDSTLKIQPAELGDSAVYLCASSLRDGTDTQYFGPGTRLTVL.

The chain combines TRBV19 with TRBJ1-2, with 9 bases identical to TRBD1. Trimming at V came to 2 bases and at J to 7 bases, leaving 8 bases not matched to a gene. Germline values: CDR1 LNHDA, CDR2 SQIVND (reference sequence). This CDR3 has 15 residues. The CDR3 is CASSIMSGQGFGYTF. The CDR3 nucleotides read TGTGCCAGTAGTATAATGAGTGGACAGGGGTTTGGCTACACCTTC.

A few counts support this clone. The DNA for the CDR3 is TGTGCCAGCAGTTACTCGAAGTCAGCGGGGTACAATGAGCAGTTCTTC. It encodes CASSYSKSAGYNEQFF. The gene calls are TRBV6-5 and TRBJ2-1; 7 bases line up with TRBD2. Germline loops: CDR1 MNHEY, CDR2 SVGAGI. V shed 0 bases and J 4 bases; nucleotides not matched to a gene: 6. The CDR3 has 16 residues.

This clone was seen just once. CDR3 sequence reads: CASSPRLAGGWEQYF. The CDR3 DNA follows: TGTGCCAGCAGCCCCCGGCTAGCGGGAGGATGGGAGCAGTACTTC. The chain links TRBV11-3 to TRBJ2-7; TRBD2 agrees at 11 bases. The CDR3 has 15 amino acids. V lost 5 bases and J lost 7; bases outside the gene matches: 10. CDR1 is SGHNT and CDR2 is YENEEA in the germline V gene.

The sample holds a few counts of this clone. The chain couples TRBV7-9 to TRBJ2-7, with D unresolved. This CDR3 is built from 14 residues. Trimming pared 0 bases from V and 3 bases from J, leaving 9 bases between. The germline gives CDR1 SEHNR, CDR2 FQNEAQ (reference sequence). DNA of the CDR3: TGTGCCAGCAGCTTAGCCTCTGCTATCTACGAGCAGTACTTC. Its protein is CASSLASAIYEQYF.

J is TRBJ2-3 and V is TRBV6-5; TRBD1 matches at 7 bases. After removal of 4 bases from V and 1 base from J, the junction contained 8 bases not matched to a gene. Per the germline V gene, CDR1 is MNHEY and CDR2 is SVGAGI. The CDR3 spans 16 residues. CDR3 in amino acids: CASSFGTGTGTDTQYF. The DNA of the CDR3 is TGTGCCAGCAGTTTCGGTACCGGGACAGGCACAGATACGCAGTATTTT.

The rearrangement uses TRBV7-2 and TRBJ2-1; 7 bases align to TRBD1. V dropped 5 bases and J dropped 2; count of bases not matched to a gene: 18. The germline CDR1 and CDR2 sequences are SGHTA and FQGNSA. The CDR3 has 19 amino acids. Written as DNA, the CDR3 is TGTGCCAGCAGCCGTCAAATAGGAGAACAGGGGAGCGCCTACAATGAGCAGTTCTTC. Residues: CASSRQIGEQGSAYNEQFF.

The DNA of the CDR3 is TGCGCCAGCAGCCTTGGGAGAGGGAATGAAAAACTGTTTTTT. Encoded protein: CASSLGRGNEKLFF. V gene TRBV5-1 combines with J gene TRBJ1-4; D is ambiguous. Germline V gene lookup returns CDR1 SGHRS and CDR2 YFSETQ. CDR3 size: 14 residues. V shed 4 bases and J shed 5 bases, with 12 bases lying between them.